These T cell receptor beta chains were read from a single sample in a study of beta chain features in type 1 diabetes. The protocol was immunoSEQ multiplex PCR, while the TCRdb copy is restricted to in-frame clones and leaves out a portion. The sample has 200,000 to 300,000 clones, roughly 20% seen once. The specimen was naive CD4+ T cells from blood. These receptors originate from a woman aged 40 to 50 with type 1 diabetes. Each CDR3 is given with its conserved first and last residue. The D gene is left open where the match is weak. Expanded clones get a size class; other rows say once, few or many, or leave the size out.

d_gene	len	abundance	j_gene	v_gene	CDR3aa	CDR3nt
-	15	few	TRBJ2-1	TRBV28	CASSGADSSYNEQFF	TGTGCCAGCAGTGGGGCGGACAGCTCCTACAATGAGCAGTTCTTC
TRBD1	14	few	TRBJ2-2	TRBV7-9	CASRGTGGAGELFF	TGTGCCAGCAGAGGGACAGGAGGGGCCGGGGAGCTGTTTTTT
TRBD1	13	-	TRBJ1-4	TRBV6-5	CASREDREGKLFF	TGTGCCAGCCGAGAGGACAGGGAGGGAAAACTGTTTTTT
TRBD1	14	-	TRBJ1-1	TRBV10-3	CAISEWTGRTEAFF	TGTGCCATCAGTGAGTGGACAGGGCGGACTGAAGCTTTCTTT
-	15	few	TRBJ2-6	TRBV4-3	CASSNRRGGANVLTF	TGCGCCAGCAGCAACAGGCGTGGTGGGGCCAACGTCCTGACTTTC
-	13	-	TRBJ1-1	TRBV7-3	CASSLQKNTEAFF	TGTGCCAGCAGCCTGCAGAAGAACACTGAAGCTTTCTTT
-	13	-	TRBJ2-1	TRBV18	CASSKGLPNEQFF	TGTGCCAGCTCAAAGGGACTGCCGAATGAGCAGTTCTTC
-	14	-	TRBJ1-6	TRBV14	CASSPRQGSSPLHF	TGTGCCAGCAGCCCGCGGCAGGGTAGTTCACCCCTCCACTTT
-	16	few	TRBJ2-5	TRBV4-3	CASSRPAVVRGETQYF	TGCGCCAGCAGCCGGCCGGCGGTCGTGCGGGGAGAGACCCAGTACTTC
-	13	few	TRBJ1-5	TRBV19	CASRPHSNQPQHF	TGTGCCAGCAGGCCTCATAGCAATCAGCCCCAGCATTTT
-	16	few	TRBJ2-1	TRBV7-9	CASSWAAGISYNEQFF	TGTGCCAGCAGCTGGGCGGCGGGGATCTCCTACAATGAGCAGTTCTTC
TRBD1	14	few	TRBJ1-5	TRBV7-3	CASSSQGAGQPQHF	TGTGCCAGCAGCTCACAGGGGGCAGGACAGCCCCAGCATTTT
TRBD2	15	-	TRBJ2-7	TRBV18	CASSQTSVRAYEQYF	TGTGCCAGCTCTCAGACTAGCGTGAGGGCCTACGAGCAGTACTTC
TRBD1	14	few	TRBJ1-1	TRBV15	CATSRDRVRTEAFF	TGTGCCACCAGCAGGGACAGGGTCAGGACTGAAGCTTTCTTT
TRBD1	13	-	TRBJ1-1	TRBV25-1	CASSGGQGQEAFF	TGTGCCAGCAGTGGTGGACAGGGCCAGGAAGCTTTCTTT
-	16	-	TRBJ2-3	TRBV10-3	CAISSSTAAFTDTQYF	TGTGCCATCAGTTCCTCGACAGCTGCTTTTACAGATACGCAGTATTTT
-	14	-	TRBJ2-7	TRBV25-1	CASSDQGPVDFFHF	TGTGCCAGCAGTGATCAGGGGCCAGTCGACTTTTTCCACTTC
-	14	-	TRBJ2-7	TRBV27	CASRGQLVTYEQYF	TGTGCCAGCAGGGGGCAGCTCGTCACCTACGAGCAGTACTTC
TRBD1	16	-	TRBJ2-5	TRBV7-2	CASSLGTQGRQETQYF	TGTGCCAGCAGCTTAGGAACACAGGGGCGACAAGAGACCCAGTACTTC
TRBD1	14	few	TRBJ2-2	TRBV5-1	CASSADRAAGELFF	TGCGCCAGCAGCGCTGACAGGGCGGCCGGGGAGCTGTTTTTT
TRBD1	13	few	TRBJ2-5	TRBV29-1	CSVGQGLQETQYF	TGCAGCGTTGGACAGGGTCTCCAAGAGACCCAGTACTTC
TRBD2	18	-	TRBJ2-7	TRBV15	CATSRDLGLAGSSYEQYF	TGTGCCACCAGCAGAGATCTGGGCCTAGCGGGATCCTCCTACGAGCAGTACTTC
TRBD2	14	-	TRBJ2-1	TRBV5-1	CASSLVLAGDEQFF	TGCGCCAGCAGCTTGGTGTTAGCGGGAGATGAGCAGTTCTTC
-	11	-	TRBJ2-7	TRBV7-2	CASSSQYEQYF	TGTGCCAGCAGCTCCCAGTACGAGCAGTACTTC
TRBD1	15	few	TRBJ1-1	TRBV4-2	CASSTGQGGDTEAFF	TGTGCCAGCAGCACGGGACAGGGGGGGGACACTGAAGCTTTCTTT
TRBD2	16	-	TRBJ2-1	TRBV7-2	CASSSPRLAGHNEQFF	TGTGCCAGCAGCTCCCCTCGACTAGCGGGGCACAATGAGCAGTTCTTC
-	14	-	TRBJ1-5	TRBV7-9	CASQGVDSNQPQHF	TGTGCCAGCCAAGGGGTCGATAGCAATCAGCCCCAGCATTTT
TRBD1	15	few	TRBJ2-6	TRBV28	CASSSTGPGANVLTF	TGTGCCAGCAGTTCGACAGGGCCTGGGGCCAACGTCCTGACTTTC
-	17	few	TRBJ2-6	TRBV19	CASSSPGAPSGANVLTF	TGTGCCAGTAGTAGCCCAGGGGCGCCCTCTGGGGCCAACGTCCTGACTTTC
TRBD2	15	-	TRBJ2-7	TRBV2	CASILDYGRAYEQYF	TGTGCCAGCATATTAGATTACGGGAGGGCCTACGAGCAGTACTTC
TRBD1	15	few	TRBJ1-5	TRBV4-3	CASSHEQGSNQPQHF	TGCGCCAGCAGCCACGAACAGGGGAGCAATCAGCCCCAGCATTTT
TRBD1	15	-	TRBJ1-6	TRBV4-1	CASSQEWTGASPLHF	TGCGCCAGCAGCCAAGAATGGACAGGGGCTTCACCCCTCCACTTT
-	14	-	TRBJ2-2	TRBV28	CASSLGPSTGELFF	TGTGCCAGCAGTTTGGGGCCATCGACCGGGGAGCTGTTTTTT
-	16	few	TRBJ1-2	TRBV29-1	CSARGSSPFPRYGYTF	TGCAGCGCCCGAGGGAGTTCCCCCTTCCCCCGCTATGGCTACACCTTC
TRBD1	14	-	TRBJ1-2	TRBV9	CASSVEDRVYGYTF	TGTGCCAGCAGCGTAGAGGACAGGGTTTATGGCTACACCTTC
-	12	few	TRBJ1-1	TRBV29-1	CSVDRGRGEAFF	TGCAGCGTTGACAGGGGAAGAGGTGAAGCTTTCTTT
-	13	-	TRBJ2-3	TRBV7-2	CASSSRGGRGGYF	TGTGCCAGCAGTTCCAGAGGAGGGCGGGGTGGGTATTTT
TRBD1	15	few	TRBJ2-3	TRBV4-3	CASSAGTGGPDTQYF	TGCGCCAGCAGCGCCGGGACAGGGGGCCCAGATACGCAGTATTTT
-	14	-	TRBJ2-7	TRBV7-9	CASSLARTPYEQYF	TGTGCCAGCAGCTTAGCGCGAACTCCCTACGAGCAGTACTTC
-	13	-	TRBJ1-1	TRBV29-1	CSVRQSPNTEAFF	TGCAGCGTGCGACAAAGCCCGAACACTGAAGCTTTCTTT